Listed below are T cell receptor beta chains from one sample, sequenced in a study of T cell repertoires in cytomegalovirus infection. TCRdb reanalysed the reads using MiXCR and keeps one entry per CDR3 protein. The sample yields about 100,000 distinct CDR3 sequences, about 25% seen once. The material sequenced was CD8+ T cells from PBMCs. Receptors were obtained from a human donor in good health (CMV status not recorded). Some clones in this sample may be carry-over from other donors' samples. The CDR3 runs from the conserved cysteine through the conserved F or W. The D gene is left open where the match is weak. Rows may omit the clone size; those that give it use once, few, many or a size class.

clone size	V gene	D gene	CDR3 length	J gene	CDR3 protein	CDR3 DNA
many	TRBV4-3	-	13	TRBJ1-1	CASSLYPGSEAFF	TGCGCCAGCAGCCTTTACCCGGGCAGTGAAGCTTTCTTT
many	TRBV14	-	15	TRBJ1-2	CASSQTRAGARGYTF	TGTGCCAGCAGCCAAACAAGGGCAGGAGCTCGTGGCTACACCTTC
-	TRBV7-6	-	15	TRBJ1-3	CASSLGGASGNTIYF	TGTGCCAGCAGCTTGGGAGGGGCTTCTGGAAACACCATATATTTT
-	TRBV7-6	TRBD1	14	TRBJ2-7	CASSFADRAYEQYF	TGTGCCAGCAGCTTCGCGGACAGGGCGTACGAGCAGTACTTC
many	TRBV7-2	TRBD2	15	TRBJ2-7	CASSWGLAGGGEQYF	TGTGCCAGCAGCTGGGGACTAGCGGGGGGGGGCGAGCAGTACTTC
few	TRBV27	-	15	TRBJ2-3	CASSLRRGLTDTQYF	TGTGCCAGCAGTTTACGGCGGGGACTCACAGATACGCAGTATTTT
many	TRBV7-2	-	12	TRBJ2-1	CASYVIDNEQFF	TGTGCTTCATACGTTATAGACAATGAGCAGTTCTTC
many	TRBV7-6	-	13	TRBJ2-7	CASSSGPTYEQYF	TGTGCTAGCAGCTCCGGACCCACCTACGAGCAGTACTTC
-	TRBV5-4	-	17	TRBJ1-1	CASSWGGPGAMNTEAFF	TGTGCCAGCAGCTGGGGTGGGCCAGGGGCCATGAACACTGAAGCTTTCTTT
few	TRBV7-9	TRBD1	14	TRBJ2-7	CASSGRDSTYEQYF	TGTGCCAGCAGCGGTCGGGACAGTACCTACGAGCAGTACTTC
-	TRBV30	-	11	TRBJ2-1	CAWSGGNEQFF	TGTGCCTGGAGTGGAGGTAATGAGCAGTTCTTC
-	TRBV7-9	-	14	TRBJ2-7	CASSSPDTSYEQYF	TGTGCCAGCAGCTCGCCGGACACATCCTACGAGCAGTACTTC
many	TRBV5-1	-	15	TRBJ2-1	CASSTGTTSYNEQFF	TGCGCCAGCAGCACCGGGACCACCTCCTACAATGAGCAGTTCTTC
few	TRBV15	-	13	TRBJ2-3	CATSRSSTDTQYF	TGTGCCACCAGCAGGTCCTCGACAGATACGCAGTATTTT
many	TRBV10-2	-	13	TRBJ2-7	CASSEASTYEQYF	TGCGCCAGCAGTGAGGCCTCCACGTACGAGCAGTACTTC
-	TRBV3-1	TRBD2	15	TRBJ2-7	CASSRTAGAPYEQYF	TGTGCCAGCAGCCGAACAGCGGGAGCCCCCTACGAGCAGTACTTC
few	TRBV7-7	TRBD2	16	TRBJ2-2	CASSLDAGGNTGELFF	TGTGCCAGCAGCTTAGATGCGGGGGGGAACACCGGGGAGCTGTTTTTT
many	TRBV9	-	13	TRBJ2-1	CASSVGGKDEQFF	TGTGCCAGCAGCGTAGGGGGGAAGGATGAGCAGTTCTTC
-	TRBV11-2	TRBD2	14	TRBJ2-1	CASSLELAGGLQFF	TGTGCCAGCAGTTTGGAGCTAGCGGGGGGGCTGCAGTTCTTC
many	TRBV29-1	TRBD1	11	TRBJ2-7	CSAWTGSEQYF	TGCAGCGCCTGGACAGGGTCCGAGCAGTACTTC
many	TRBV7-2	-	14	TRBJ2-1	CASSGGLMGNEQFF	TGTGCCAGCAGCGGCGGTCTAATGGGGAATGAGCAGTTCTTC
many	TRBV12-3/TRBV12-4	-	12	TRBJ2-7	CASSLILDEQYF	TGTGCCAGCAGTTTGATCTTAGACGAGCAGTACTTC
few	TRBV5-5	TRBD1	14	TRBJ1-2	CASSLSRGNYGYTF	TGTGCCAGCAGCTTGTCCAGGGGGAACTATGGCTACACCTTC
-	TRBV6-5	TRBD1	16	TRBJ2-7	CASSYSEQGVSYEQYF	TGTGCCAGCAGTTACTCTGAGCAGGGGGTGTCCTACGAGCAGTACTTC
-	TRBV28	-	18	TRBJ2-5	CASSFPPEGGIIQETQYF	TGTGCCAGCAGTTTTCCCCCTGAAGGGGGGATTATACAAGAGACCCAGTACTTC
many	TRBV4-2	-	15	TRBJ1-5	CASSQDWGSNQPQHF	TGTGCCAGCAGCCAAGATTGGGGGAGCAATCAGCCCCAGCATTTT
few	TRBV7-9	-	14	TRBJ2-1	CASSFEMARDEQFF	TGTGCCAGCAGCTTTGAGATGGCTAGGGATGAGCAGTTCTTC
-	TRBV19	-	16	TRBJ2-2	CASSIDPGSNTGELFF	TGTGCCAGTAGTATAGATCCGGGCTCGAACACCGGGGAGCTGTTTTTT
-	TRBV28	-	14	TRBJ2-2	CASSLIGLGGELFF	TGTGCCAGCAGTTTAATAGGGCTTGGCGGGGAGCTGTTTTTT
few	TRBV12-3/TRBV12-4	-	20	TRBJ1-1	CASSPTGSTYPPEPNTEAFF	TGTGCCAGCAGCCCCACAGGGTCCACCTATCCTCCTGAGCCGAACACTGAAGCTTTCTTT
-	TRBV7-8	-	14	TRBJ2-1	CASSLGDGGDEQFF	TGTGCCAGCAGCTTGGGTGACGGGGGCGATGAGCAGTTCTTC
few	TRBV7-2	-	16	TRBJ2-1	CASSLAGENPYNEQFF	TGTGCCAGCAGCTTAGCGGGTGAAAACCCCTACAATGAGCAGTTCTTC
few	TRBV14	TRBD1	19	TRBJ1-6	CASSPSWDRTSSYNSPLHF	TGTGCCAGCAGCCCCTCTTGGGACAGGACCAGCTCCTATAATTCACCCCTCCACTTT
-	TRBV11-2	-	13	TRBJ1-1	CASSLGGRTEAFF	TGTGCCAGCAGCTTAGGGGGGCGGACTGAAGCTTTCTTT
-	TRBV30	-	13	TRBJ2-7	CAWSSPASYEQYF	TGTGCCTGGAGCTCCCCAGCATCCTACGAGCAGTACTTC
-	TRBV11-3	-	14	TRBJ2-5	CASSPRMPRETQYF	TGTGCCAGCAGCCCGAGGATGCCCCGGGAGACCCAGTACTTC
once	TRBV6-6	-	15	TRBJ2-7	CASRSGLELTYEQYF	TGTGCCAGCAGATCAGGGTTAGAGTTAACCTACGAGCAGTACTTC
few	TRBV27	TRBD2	15	TRBJ2-1	CASSAAGGRYNEQFF	TGTGCCAGCAGTGCAGCGGGAGGGCGCTACAATGAGCAGTTCTTC
few	TRBV12-3/TRBV12-4	-	12	TRBJ1-1	CASSPGGGEAFF	TGTGCCAGCAGTCCCGGTGGAGGGGAAGCTTTCTTT
few	TRBV7-9	-	17	TRBJ2-1	CASSLEEGQDHRDEQFF	TGTGCCAGCAGCTTAGAGGAGGGTCAGGATCATCGGGATGAGCAGTTCTTC